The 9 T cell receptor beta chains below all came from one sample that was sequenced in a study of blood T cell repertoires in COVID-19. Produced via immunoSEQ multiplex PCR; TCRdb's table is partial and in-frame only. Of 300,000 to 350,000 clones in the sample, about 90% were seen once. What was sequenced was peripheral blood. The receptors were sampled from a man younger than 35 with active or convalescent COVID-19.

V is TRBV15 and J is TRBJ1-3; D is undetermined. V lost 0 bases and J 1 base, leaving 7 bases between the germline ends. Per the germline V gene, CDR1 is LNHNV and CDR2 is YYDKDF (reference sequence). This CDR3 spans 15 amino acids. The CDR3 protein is CATSRDVTSGNTIYF. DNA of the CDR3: TGTGCCACCAGCAGAGATGTCACTTCTGGAAACACCATATATTTT.

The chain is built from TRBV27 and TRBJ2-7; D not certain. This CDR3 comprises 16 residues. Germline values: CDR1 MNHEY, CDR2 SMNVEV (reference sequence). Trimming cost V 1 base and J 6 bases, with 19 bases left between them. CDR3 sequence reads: CASSLWIGSVSGEQYF. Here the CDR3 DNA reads TGTGCCAGCAGTTTATGGATAGGTTCGGTTTCGGGCGAGCAGTACTTC.

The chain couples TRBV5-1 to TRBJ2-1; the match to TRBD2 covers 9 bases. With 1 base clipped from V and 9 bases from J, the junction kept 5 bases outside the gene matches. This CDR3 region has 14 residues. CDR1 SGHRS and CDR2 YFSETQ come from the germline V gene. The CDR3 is CASSLQAGGIEQFF. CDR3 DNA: TGCGCCAGCAGCTTGCAAGCGGGGGGAATTGAGCAGTTCTTC.

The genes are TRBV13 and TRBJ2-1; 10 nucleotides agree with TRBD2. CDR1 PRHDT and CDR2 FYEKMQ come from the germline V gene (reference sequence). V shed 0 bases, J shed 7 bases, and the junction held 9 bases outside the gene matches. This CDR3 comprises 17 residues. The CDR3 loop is CASSLGPLAGAYNEQFF. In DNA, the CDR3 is TGTGCCAGCAGCTTAGGCCCTCTAGCGGGGGCGTATAATGAGCAGTTCTTC.

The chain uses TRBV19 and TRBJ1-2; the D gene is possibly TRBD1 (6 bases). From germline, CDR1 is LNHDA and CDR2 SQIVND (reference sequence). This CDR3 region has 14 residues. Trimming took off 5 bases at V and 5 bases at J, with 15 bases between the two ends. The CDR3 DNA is TGTGCCAGTAGTCCTAGGGGGGGGACTTATGGCTACACCTTC. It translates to CASSPRGGTYGYTF.

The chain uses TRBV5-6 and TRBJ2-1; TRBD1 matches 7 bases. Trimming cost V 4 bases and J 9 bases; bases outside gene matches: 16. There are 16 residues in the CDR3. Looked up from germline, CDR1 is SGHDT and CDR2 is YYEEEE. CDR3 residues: CASSIDRVSGFGEQFF. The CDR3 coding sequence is TGTGCCAGCAGCATAGACAGGGTGTCGGGTTTTGGTGAGCAGTTCTTC.

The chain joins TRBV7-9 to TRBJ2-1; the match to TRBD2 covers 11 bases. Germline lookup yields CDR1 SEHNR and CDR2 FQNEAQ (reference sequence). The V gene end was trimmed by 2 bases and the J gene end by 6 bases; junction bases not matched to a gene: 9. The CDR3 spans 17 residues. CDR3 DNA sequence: TGTGCCAGCAGCTTAAGGGGTGCGGGGACTAGCGGCAATGAGCAGTTCTTC. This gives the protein CASSLRGAGTSGNEQFF.

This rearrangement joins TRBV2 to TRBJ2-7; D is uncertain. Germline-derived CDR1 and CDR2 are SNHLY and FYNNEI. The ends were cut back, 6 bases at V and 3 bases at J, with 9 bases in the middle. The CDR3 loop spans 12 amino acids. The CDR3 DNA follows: TGTGCCAGCAGCTCCGTCTACTACGAGCAGTACTTC. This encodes CASSSVYYEQYF.

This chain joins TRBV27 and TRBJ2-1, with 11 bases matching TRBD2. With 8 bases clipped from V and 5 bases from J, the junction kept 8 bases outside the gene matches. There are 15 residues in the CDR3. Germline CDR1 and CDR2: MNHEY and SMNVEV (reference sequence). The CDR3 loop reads CASGGLAGLHNEQFF. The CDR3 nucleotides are TGTGCCAGCGGCGGACTAGCGGGTCTACACAATGAGCAGTTCTTC.